The T cell receptor beta chain described here comes from a study of cytomegalovirus exposure and HLA in healthy donors. Study overall: When fewer than 400 donors were genotyped, roughly 78% of them were found to fall in the Caucasian-associated ancestry cluster.

CDR3 length equals 14 residues. The germline gives CDR1 MDHEN, CDR2 SYDVKM. The V and J ends lost 11 bases and 6 bases, in that order; junction bases with no gene match: 11. Primers: 60 Vbeta forward and 13 Jbeta reverse. Methods used by the authors: Unique TCR beta chains numbered about 72 million in a later analysis, with around 11 million shared. Produced via immunoSEQ multiplex PCR; TCRdb's table is partial and in-frame only. V, J and clone size were drawn from that table, and D and trimming were deduced from the DNA. This table holds 150,000 to 200,000 clones, about 72% found once. Findings of the study overall: Earlier analysis yielded a pattern in which most TCR beta V segments were productive about 90% or about 30% of the time. When the data were analyzed later, several of the most significant clusters appeared to be linked to common viral pathogens.

In regard to this clone: Its antigen is undetermined.

The clonotype comes from a male donor in good health and CMV-seronegative. Material for sequencing was PBMCs. This chain links TRBV28 with TRBJ1-5, with 9 bases matching TRBD1. CDR3 DNA: TGTGCCGCAGGATCCGGGACAGGGACTCAGCCCCAGCATTTT. Residues: CAAGSGTGTQPQHF.